The 24 T cell receptor beta chains in this list originate from one sample, sequenced in a study of T cells of healthy individuals (dated by TCRdb to 2016 to 2019). Library creation used 5' RACE. Data came from an Illumina MiSeq. Starting from the raw public reads, TCRdb applied fastp trimming at Q25, assembled clones with MiXCR and retained in-frame beta chains. Entries that share a CDR3 protein sequence are merged under the most common genes and DNA. This sample holds 40,000 to 60,000 distinct CDR3 sequences; around 15% were observed only once. Roughly 16% of the sample belongs to the ten largest clones. The receptors stem from a human donor in good health.

The CDR3: CASSNIGARSPYNEQFF. The CDR3 DNA reads as TGTGCCAGCAGCAATATTGGAGCCAGGTCCCCCTACAATGAGCAGTTCTTC. The V call is TRBV21-1, the J call TRBJ2-1; the table calls TRBD1, which could not be checked here. TRBV21-1 is a listed pseudogene. CDR3 length: 17 amino acids.

This chain uses TRBV12-3 or TRBV12-4 with TRBJ2-3; 13 nucleotides line up with TRBD2. V shed 6 bases, J shed 6 bases, and the junction held 6 bases outside the gene matches. This CDR3 contains 15 residues. DNA for the CDR3: TGTGCCAGCAGCCTGGGACTAGCGGGAACCGATACGCAGTATTTT. Translating it yields CASSLGLAGTDTQYF.

CDR3 loop: CSAKDRGSSGELFF. The CDR3 DNA reads as TGCAGTGCTAAGGACAGGGGATCATCCGGGGAGCTGTTTTTT. The V gene is TRBV20-1, the J gene TRBJ2-2, with 9 nucleotides matching TRBD1. The CDR3 is 14 residues long. Germline V gene lookup returns CDR1 DFQATT and CDR2 SNEGSKA (reference sequence). With V trimmed by 4 bases and J by 6 bases, 6 bases remained unmatched.

The chain links TRBV5-1 to TRBJ1-4; D uncertain. V was pared by 0 bases and J by 5 bases, with 8 bases between. Germline CDR1 reads SGHRS; CDR2 reads YFSETQ. This CDR3 spans 14 amino acids. CDR3 region: CASSLEGRNEKLFF. The CDR3 region has the DNA TGCGCCAGCAGCTTGGAAGGGAGGAATGAAAAACTGTTTTTT.

This CDR3 reads CAWIDLGQGWNGELFF. DNA of the CDR3: TGTGCCTGGATCGACCTCGGACAGGGCTGGAACGGGGAGCTGTTTTTT. V is TRBV30 and J is TRBJ2-2, with 8 positions matching TRBD1. This CDR3 region has 16 residues. V gave up 4 bases and J gave up 7 bases; unmatched junction bases: 14. Germline lookup yields CDR1 GTSNPN and CDR2 SVGIG (reference sequence).

This clonotype showed up many times. The chain carries TRBV7-2 and TRBJ2-4; D is ambiguous. V was shortened by 0 bases and J by 7 bases, with 10 bases between the two germline ends. This CDR3 has 14 amino acids. Germline CDR1 and CDR2: SGHTA and FQGNSA. The CDR3 bases are TGTGCCAGCAGCTTAGCTACCGGGCGGAACATTCAGTACTTC. This encodes CASSLATGRNIQYF.

The chain couples TRBV7-2 to TRBJ2-1; D ambiguous. Trimming cost V 2 bases and J 7 bases, with 3 bases left between them. In germline, CDR1 is SGHTA, CDR2 FQGNSA. The CDR3 extends over 11 amino acids. The CDR3 sequence is CASSLKNEQFF. Written as DNA, the CDR3 is TGTGCCAGCAGCTTAAAGAATGAGCAGTTCTTC.

In this sample, this clonotype turned up a few times. The chain couples TRBV19 to TRBJ1-5; D not certain. CDR3 size: 13 residues. Germline V gene lookup returns CDR1 LNHDA and CDR2 SQIVND (reference sequence). V dropped 3 bases and J dropped 5 bases, with 8 bases sitting between them. The CDR3 nucleotides read TGTGCCAGTAGTATTGACGAGGATCAGCCCCAGCATTTT. Its protein is CASSIDEDQPQHF.

This clonotype was seen at least ten times. The chain joins TRBV5-1 to TRBJ2-7, with D unresolved. Germline CDR1 SGHRS, CDR2 YFSETQ. The V end was cut by 0 bases, the J end by 7 bases, with 5 bases between. The CDR3 totals 11 residues. The CDR3 is CASSLGGEQYF. DNA for the CDR3: TGCGCCAGCAGCTTGGGGGGAGAGCAGTACTTC.

This clonotype was seen more than once but under ten times. The V and J genes are TRBV20-1 and TRBJ1-2; possibly TRBD1 for D (6 bases). Trimming took off 0 bases at V and 8 bases at J, with 19 bases between the two ends. The germline gives CDR1 DFQATT, CDR2 SNEGSKA (reference sequence). This CDR3 has 15 amino acids. CDR3 sequence reads: CSARDGSSLGGGYTF. CDR3 in DNA: TGCAGTGCTAGAGATGGATCCAGCCTAGGGGGGGGCTACACCTTC.

This clonotype was recorded at least ten times. V gene TRBV4-1 combines with J gene TRBJ2-1; 7 bases match TRBD2. Germline CDR1 reads MGHRA; CDR2 reads YSYEKL. Losses at the gene ends were 4 bases for V and 5 bases for J; bases not matched to a gene: 5. This CDR3 has 14 residues. The CDR3 DNA follows: TGCGCCAGCAGCCGGGGGGGGTCTGACAATGAGCAGTTCTTC. Amino acids: CASSRGGSDNEQFF.

The V call is TRBV24-1, the J call TRBJ2-1; D unresolved. Looked up from germline, CDR1 is KGHDR and CDR2 is SFDVKD. The CDR3 length is 14 residues. V was pared by 4 bases and J by 5 bases, with 11 bases between. The CDR3 is CATSDHGRNNEQFF. As DNA, the CDR3 is TGTGCCACCAGTGACCATGGACGGAACAATGAGCAGTTCTTC.

This clonotype was counted ten times or more. The chain is built from TRBV6-6 and TRBJ1-2; the match to TRBD1 covers 7 bases. This CDR3 contains 17 residues. V lost 4 bases and J lost 1; bases outside the gene matches: 12. CDR1 is MNHNY, CDR2 SVGAGI, per germline (reference sequence). The CDR3 region is CASSSTTGTALNYGYTF. The CDR3 DNA reads as TGTGCCAGCAGTTCGACCACCGGGACAGCTCTTAACTATGGCTACACCTTC.

Comment on this clonotype: This likely comes from a read error, as the CDR3 has no conserved phenylalanine or tryptophan at its end. The DNA is omitted, as the CDR3 cannot be located on it reliably, and the CDR3 follows TCRdb's listing. J is TRBJ1-2 and V is TRBV6-1. Termini included, the CDR3 measures 11 amino acids. From germline, CDR1 is MNHNS and CDR2 SASEGT. CDR3 loop: CASRGDGPPLA.

Turning to this clonotype: Since a much larger clone is just one base distant, this may be a read error. The J gene is TRBJ2-7, the V gene TRBV7-9; D is tentatively TRBD1 or TRBD2 (5 bases each). The CDR3 totals 15 residues. CDR1 is SEHNR, CDR2 FQNEAQ, per germline (reference sequence). The CDR3 DNA is TGTGCCAGCAGCCCTGGGACGGGGAACTCCTACAAGCAGTACTTC. It codes for CASSPGTGNSYKQYF.

This clonotype was seen at least ten times. The chain has TRBV20-1 and TRBJ1-3; D gene ambiguous. CDR3 length: 11 residues. The germline gives CDR1 DFQATT, CDR2 SNEGSKA (reference sequence). V lost 3 bases to trimming and J lost 3 bases, with 3 bases between them. Written as DNA, the CDR3 is TGCAGTGCTAGCCGTGGAAACACCATATATTTT. It encodes CSASRGNTIYF.

This clonotype was detected a few times. The chain has TRBV7-9 and TRBJ1-6; possibly TRBD1 for D (5 bases). The V end was cut by 5 bases, the J end by 4 bases, with 12 bases between. This CDR3 comprises 15 residues. The V gene's germline CDR1 is SEHNR and CDR2 FQNEAQ (reference sequence). CDR3 sequence reads: CASSPPGGYNSPLHF. The CDR3 nucleotides read TGTGCCAGCAGCCCGCCTGGGGGTTATAATTCACCCCTCCACTTT.

This clonotype was picked up many times. The V and J genes are TRBV9 and TRBJ1-2; D possibly corresponds to TRBD1 (5 bases). From germline, CDR1 is SGDLS and CDR2 YYNGEE. CDR3 length: 15 residues. Trimming stripped 0 bases from V and 2 bases from J, with 11 bases between. CDR3 region: CASSVDGGLNYGYTF. For the CDR3, the DNA is TGTGCCAGCAGCGTAGATGGGGGGTTGAACTATGGCTACACCTTC.

The CDR3, as DNA: TGTGCCAGCAGTTTATCGGCCCAAAAAACAGGGGAGGGTAGTGAAAAACTGTTTTTT. Its protein is CASSLSAQKTGEGSEKLFF. The chain couples TRBV27 to TRBJ1-4; the match to TRBD1 covers 7 bases. Germline assignment: CDR1 MNHEY and CDR2 SMNVEV (reference sequence). J lost 7 bases, V lost 0 bases, and 17 bases had no gene match. The CDR3 has 19 amino acids.

The chain uses TRBV5-1 and TRBJ2-1; 7 bases map to TRBD1. The germline gives CDR1 SGHRS, CDR2 YFSETQ. The CDR3 runs to 17 residues. Trimming took 0 bases from V and 2 from J; bases not matched to a gene: 8. The CDR3 DNA sequence: TGCGCCAGCAGCTTGGCCATCAACAGGGGCCCCTACAATGAGCAGTTCTTC. Encoded protein: CASSLAINRGPYNEQFF.

This clonotype was picked up many times. The chain combines TRBV7-2 with TRBJ1-2; the D gene is possibly TRBD1 (5 bases). Between the trimmed V and J ends, which lost 5 bases and 4 bases, there was a span of 11 bases. Germline loops: CDR1 SGHTA, CDR2 FQGNSA. The CDR3 is made up of 13 amino acids. For the CDR3, the DNA is TGTGCCAGCAGCCCAGAGGGGTTCTATGGCTACACCTTC. Residues: CASSPEGFYGYTF.

The V gene is TRBV7-9, the J gene TRBJ2-5, with D unclear. V was cut by 5 bases and J by 5 bases, with 15 bases left in between. CDR1 is SEHNR and CDR2 is FQNEAQ in the germline V gene (reference sequence). The CDR3 contains 14 residues. The chain's CDR3 is CASSPLQSIETQYF. CDR3 DNA sequence: TGTGCCAGCAGCCCCCTTCAGAGCATCGAGACCCAGTACTTC.

This clonotype showed up just a few times. The V and J genes are TRBV7-9 and TRBJ2-7, with D unclear. This CDR3 contains 16 residues. V lost 0 bases and J 0 bases, leaving 12 bases between the germline ends. Germline V CDR1 and CDR2: SEHNR, FQNEAQ (reference sequence). CDR3 bases: TGTGCCAGCAGCTTAGCGCTGGGCGCCCTCTCCTACGAGCAGTACTTC. The encoded protein is CASSLALGALSYEQYF.

This clonotype occurred many times. The CDR3 DNA reads as TGCGCCAGCAGTCAATCGGAACAGAGTTACAATGAGCAGTTCTTC. Translating gives CASSQSEQSYNEQFF. The chain employs TRBV23-1 and TRBJ2-1; D ambiguous. TRBV23-1 is identified as an open reading frame with a role that is uncertain. Trimming cost V 0 bases and J 4 bases, with 10 bases left between them. The CDR3 totals 15 residues.